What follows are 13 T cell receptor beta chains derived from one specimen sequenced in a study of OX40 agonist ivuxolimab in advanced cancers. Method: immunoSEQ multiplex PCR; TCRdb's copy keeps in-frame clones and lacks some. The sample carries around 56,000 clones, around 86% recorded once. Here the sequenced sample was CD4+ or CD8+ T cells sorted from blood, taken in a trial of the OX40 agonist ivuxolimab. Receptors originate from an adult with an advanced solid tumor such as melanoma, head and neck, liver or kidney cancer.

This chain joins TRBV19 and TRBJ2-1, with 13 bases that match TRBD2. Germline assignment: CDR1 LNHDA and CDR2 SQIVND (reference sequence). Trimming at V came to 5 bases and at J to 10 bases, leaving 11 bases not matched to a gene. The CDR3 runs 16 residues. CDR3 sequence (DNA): TGTGCCAGTAGTGCCGAACTAGCGGGAGGGCCGGGCGAGCAGTTCTTC. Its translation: CASSAELAGGPGEQFF.

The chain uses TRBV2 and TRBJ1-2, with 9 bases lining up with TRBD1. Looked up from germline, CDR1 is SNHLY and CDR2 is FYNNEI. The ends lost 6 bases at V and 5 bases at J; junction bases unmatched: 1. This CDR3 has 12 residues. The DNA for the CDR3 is TGTGCCAGCAGGGGACAGGGATATGGCTACACCTTC. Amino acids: CASRGQGYGYTF.

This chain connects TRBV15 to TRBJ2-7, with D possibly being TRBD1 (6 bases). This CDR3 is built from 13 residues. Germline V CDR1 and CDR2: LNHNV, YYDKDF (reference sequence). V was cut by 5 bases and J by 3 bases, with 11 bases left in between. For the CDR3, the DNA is TGTGCCACCAGCGTCCGGGACAACTACGAGCAGTACTTC. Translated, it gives CATSVRDNYEQYF. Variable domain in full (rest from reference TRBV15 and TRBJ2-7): DAMVIQNPRYQVTQFGKPVTLSCSQTLNHNVMYWYQQKSSQAPKLLFHYYDKDFNNEADTPDNFQSRRPNTSFCFLDIRSPGLGDTAMYLCATSVRDNYEQYFGPGTRLTVT.

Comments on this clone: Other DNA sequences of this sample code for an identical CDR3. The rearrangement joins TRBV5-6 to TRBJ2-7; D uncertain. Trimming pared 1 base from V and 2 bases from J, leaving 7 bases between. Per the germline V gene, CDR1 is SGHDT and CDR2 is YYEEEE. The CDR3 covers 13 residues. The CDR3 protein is CASSLSAAYEQYF. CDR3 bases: TGTGCCAGCAGCTTGTCGGCGGCCTACGAGCAGTACTTC.

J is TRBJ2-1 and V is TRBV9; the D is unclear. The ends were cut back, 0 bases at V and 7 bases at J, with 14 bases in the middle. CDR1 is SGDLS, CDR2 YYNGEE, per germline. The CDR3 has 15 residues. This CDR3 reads CASSVGATSGNEQFF. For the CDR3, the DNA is TGTGCCAGCAGCGTAGGTGCAACCTCCGGGAATGAGCAGTTCTTC.

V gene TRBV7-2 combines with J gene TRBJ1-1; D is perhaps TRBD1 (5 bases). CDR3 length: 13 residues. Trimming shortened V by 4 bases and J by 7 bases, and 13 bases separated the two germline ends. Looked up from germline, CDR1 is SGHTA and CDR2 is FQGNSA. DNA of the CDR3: TGTGCCAGCAGCTCCGACGGGGGGTTTGAAGCTTTCTTT. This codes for CASSSDGGFEAFF. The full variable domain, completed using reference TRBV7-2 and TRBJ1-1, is GAGVSQSPSNKVTEKGKDVELRCDPISGHTALYWYRQSLGQGLEFLIYFQGNSAPDKSGLPSDRFSAERTGGSVSTLTIQRTQQEDSAVYLCASSSDGGFEAFFGQGTRLTVV.

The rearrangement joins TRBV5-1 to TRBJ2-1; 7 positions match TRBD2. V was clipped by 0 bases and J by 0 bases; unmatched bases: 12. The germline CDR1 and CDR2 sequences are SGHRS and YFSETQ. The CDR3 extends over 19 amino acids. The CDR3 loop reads CASSLALGSGASSYNEQFF. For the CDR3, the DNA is TGCGCCAGCAGCTTGGCCCTAGGGAGCGGGGCTAGCTCCTACAATGAGCAGTTCTTC.

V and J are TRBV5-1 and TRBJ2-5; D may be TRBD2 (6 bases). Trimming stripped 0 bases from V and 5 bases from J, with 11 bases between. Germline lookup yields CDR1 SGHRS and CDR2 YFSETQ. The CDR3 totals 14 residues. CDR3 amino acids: CASSLARGTETQYF. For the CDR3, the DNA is TGCGCCAGCAGCTTGGCCCGGGGGACCGAGACCCAGTACTTC.

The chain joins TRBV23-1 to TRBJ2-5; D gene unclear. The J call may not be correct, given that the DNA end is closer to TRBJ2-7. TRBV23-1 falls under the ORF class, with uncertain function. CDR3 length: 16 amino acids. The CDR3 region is CASSPSRAFYFYEQYF. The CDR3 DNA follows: TGCGCCAGCAGCCCTTCTCGGGCTTTTTATTTCTACGAGCAGTACTTC.

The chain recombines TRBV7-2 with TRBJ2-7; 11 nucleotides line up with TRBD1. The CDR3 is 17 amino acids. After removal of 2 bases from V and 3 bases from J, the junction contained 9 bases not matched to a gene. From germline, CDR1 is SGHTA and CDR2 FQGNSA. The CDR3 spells CASSLKGVGQGVYEQYF. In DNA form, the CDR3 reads TGTGCCAGCAGCTTAAAAGGGGTGGGACAGGGGGTCTACGAGCAGTACTTC.

CDR3 residues: CASSAWTSGSYEQYF. CDR3 DNA: TGTGCCAGTAGTGCCTGGACTAGCGGGAGCTACGAGCAGTACTTC. The chain uses TRBV19 and TRBJ2-7, with 13 bases matching TRBD2. The V gene end was trimmed by 5 bases and the J gene end by 3 bases; junction bases not matched to a gene: 4. Germline V gene sequence: CDR1 LNHDA, CDR2 SQIVND (reference sequence). The CDR3 sequence is 15 residues long.

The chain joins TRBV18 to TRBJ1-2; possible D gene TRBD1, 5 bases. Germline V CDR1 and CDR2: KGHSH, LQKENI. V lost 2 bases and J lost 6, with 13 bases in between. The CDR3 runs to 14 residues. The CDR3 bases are TGTGCCAGCTCACCAAATGGGGTACAGGATGGCTACACCTTC. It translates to CASSPNGVQDGYTF.

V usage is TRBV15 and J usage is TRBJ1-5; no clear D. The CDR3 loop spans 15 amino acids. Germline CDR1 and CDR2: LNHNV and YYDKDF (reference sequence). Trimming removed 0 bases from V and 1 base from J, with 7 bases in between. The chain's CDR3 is CATSRDRMSNQPQHF. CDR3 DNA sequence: TGTGCCACCAGCAGAGACAGGATGAGCAATCAGCCCCAGCATTTT. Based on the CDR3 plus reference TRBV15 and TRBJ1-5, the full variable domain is DAMVIQNPRYQVTQFGKPVTLSCSQTLNHNVMYWYQQKSSQAPKLLFHYYDKDFNNEADTPDNFQSRRPNTSFCFLDIRSPGLGDTAMYLCATSRDRMSNQPQHFGDGTRLSIL.